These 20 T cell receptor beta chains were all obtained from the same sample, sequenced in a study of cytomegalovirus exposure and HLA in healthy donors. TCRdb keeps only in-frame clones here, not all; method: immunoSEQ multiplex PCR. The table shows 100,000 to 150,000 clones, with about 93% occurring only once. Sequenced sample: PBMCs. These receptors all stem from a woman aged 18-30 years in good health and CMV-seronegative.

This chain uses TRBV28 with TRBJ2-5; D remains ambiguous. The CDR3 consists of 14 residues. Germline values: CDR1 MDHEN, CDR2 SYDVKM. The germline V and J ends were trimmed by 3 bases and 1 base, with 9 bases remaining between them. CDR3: CASSFVGSQETQYF. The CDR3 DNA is TGTGCCAGCAGTTTCGTTGGCTCCCAAGAGACCCAGTACTTC.

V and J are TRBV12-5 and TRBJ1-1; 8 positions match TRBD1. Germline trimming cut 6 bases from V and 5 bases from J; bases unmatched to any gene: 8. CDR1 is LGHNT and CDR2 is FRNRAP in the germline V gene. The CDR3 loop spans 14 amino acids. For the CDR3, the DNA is TGTGCTAGTGGCCCTGACAGGGGATGGACTGAAGCTTTCTTT. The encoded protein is CASGPDRGWTEAFF. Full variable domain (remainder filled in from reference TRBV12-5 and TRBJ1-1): DARVTQTPRHKVTEMGQEVTMRCQPILGHNTVFWYRQTMMQGLELLAYFRNRAPLDDSGMPKDRFSAEMPDATLATLKIQPSEPRDSAVYFCASGPDRGWTEAFFGQGTRLTVV.

The CDR3 reads CASSSGHKNTEAFF. CDR3 DNA sequence: TGTGCCAGCAGTTCGGGACACAAGAACACTGAAGCTTTCTTT. The chain combines TRBV6-6 with TRBJ1-1; D perhaps matches TRBD1 (6 bases). V dropped 4 bases and J dropped 1 base, with 10 bases sitting between them. CDR3 size: 14 residues. Germline V gene sequence: CDR1 MNHNY, CDR2 SVGAGI (reference sequence).

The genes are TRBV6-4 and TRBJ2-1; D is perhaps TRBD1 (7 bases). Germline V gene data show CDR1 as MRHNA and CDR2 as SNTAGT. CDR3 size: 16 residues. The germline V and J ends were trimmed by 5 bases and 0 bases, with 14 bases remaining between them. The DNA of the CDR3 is TGTGCCAGCAGTCTTTGGCGGGACAGCTCCTACAATGAGCAGTTCTTC. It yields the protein CASSLWRDSSYNEQFF.

The DNA of the CDR3 is TGCGCCAGCAGTATCGACAGGACGAGCTACACCTTC. Its translation is CASSIDRTSYTF. The V call is TRBV10-2, the J call TRBJ1-2, with a possible D match to TRBD1 (6 bases). Germline lookup yields CDR1 WSHSY and CDR2 SAAADI. This CDR3 contains 12 residues. Trimming took 5 bases from V and 9 from J, leaving 13 bases between them.

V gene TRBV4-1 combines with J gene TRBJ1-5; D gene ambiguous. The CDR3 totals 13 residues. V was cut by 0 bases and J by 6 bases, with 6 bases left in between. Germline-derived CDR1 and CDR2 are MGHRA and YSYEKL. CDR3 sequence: CASSQEGGQPQHF. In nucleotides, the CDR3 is TGCGCCAGCAGCCAAGAAGGAGGTCAGCCCCAGCATTTT.

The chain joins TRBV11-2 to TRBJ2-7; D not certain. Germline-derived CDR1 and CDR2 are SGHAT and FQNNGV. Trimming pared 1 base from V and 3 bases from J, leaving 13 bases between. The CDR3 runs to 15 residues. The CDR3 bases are TGTGCCAGCAGCTTAGGGCGTGGAGAGTACTACGAGCAGTACTTC. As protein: CASSLGRGEYYEQYF.

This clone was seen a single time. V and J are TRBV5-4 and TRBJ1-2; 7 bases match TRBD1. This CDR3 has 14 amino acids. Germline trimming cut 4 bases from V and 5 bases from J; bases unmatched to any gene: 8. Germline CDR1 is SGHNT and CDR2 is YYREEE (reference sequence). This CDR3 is CASSDTGTVYGYTF. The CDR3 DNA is TGTGCCAGCAGCGACACCGGGACAGTTTATGGCTACACCTTC.

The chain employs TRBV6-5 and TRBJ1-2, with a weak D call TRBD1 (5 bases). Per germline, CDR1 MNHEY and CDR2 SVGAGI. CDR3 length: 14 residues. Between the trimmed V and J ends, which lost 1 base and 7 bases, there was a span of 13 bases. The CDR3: CASSYLLGGGGYTF. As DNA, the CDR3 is TGTGCCAGCAGTTACTTGCTGGGGGGAGGTGGCTACACCTTC.

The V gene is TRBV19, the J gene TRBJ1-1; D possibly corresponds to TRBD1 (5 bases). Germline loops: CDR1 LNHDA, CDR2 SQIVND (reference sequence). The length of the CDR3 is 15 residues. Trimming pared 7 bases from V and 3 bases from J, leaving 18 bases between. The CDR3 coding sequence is TGTGCCAGTACCGCCATTGGGGGAGGAGACACTGAAGCTTTCTTT. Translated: CASTAIGGGDTEAFF.

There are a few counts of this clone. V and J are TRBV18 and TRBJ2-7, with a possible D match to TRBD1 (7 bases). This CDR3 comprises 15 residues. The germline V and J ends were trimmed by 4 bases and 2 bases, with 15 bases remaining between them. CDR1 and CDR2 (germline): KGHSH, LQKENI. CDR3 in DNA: TGTGCCAGCTCACGTAAACAGGGGACTCCCTACGAGCAGTACTTC. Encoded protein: CASSRKQGTPYEQYF.

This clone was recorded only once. CDR3 nucleotide sequence: TGTGCCAGCAGTTTATGGGGAGGGGGAAACACTGAAGCTTTCTTT. It is translated as CASSLWGGGNTEAFF. V is TRBV28 and J is TRBJ1-1, with D possibly being TRBD1 (6 bases). Per germline, CDR1 MDHEN and CDR2 SYDVKM. The CDR3 extends over 15 amino acids. The V gene lost 0 bases and the J gene lost 2 bases, with 10 bases spanning the gap. The full variable domain, with the rest looked up from reference TRBV28 and TRBJ1-1, is DVKVTQSSRYLVKRTGEKVFLECVQDMDHENMFWYRQDPGLGLRLIYFSYDVKMKEKGDIPEGYSVSREKKERFSLILESASTNQTSMYLCASSLWGGGNTEAFFGQGTRLTVV.

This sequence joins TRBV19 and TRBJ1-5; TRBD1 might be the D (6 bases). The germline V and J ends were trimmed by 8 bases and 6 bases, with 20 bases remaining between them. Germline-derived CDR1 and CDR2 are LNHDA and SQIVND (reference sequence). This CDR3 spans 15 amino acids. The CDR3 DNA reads TGTGCCAGTGCCGTTCGGACGGGAGGGGGTCAGCCCCAGCATTTT. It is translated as CASAVRTGGGQPQHF.

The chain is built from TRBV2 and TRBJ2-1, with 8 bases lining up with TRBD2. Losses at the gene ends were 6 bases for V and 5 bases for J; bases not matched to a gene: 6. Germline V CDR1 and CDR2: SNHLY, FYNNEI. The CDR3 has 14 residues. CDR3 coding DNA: TGTGCCAGCAGCCGGGGGGGCCTTGACAATGAGCAGTTCTTC. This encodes CASSRGGLDNEQFF.

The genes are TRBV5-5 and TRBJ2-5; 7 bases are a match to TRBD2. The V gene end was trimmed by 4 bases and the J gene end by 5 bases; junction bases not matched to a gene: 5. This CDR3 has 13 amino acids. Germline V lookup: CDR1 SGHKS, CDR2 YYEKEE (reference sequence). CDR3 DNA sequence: TGTGCCAGCAGCCCCGGACTAGATGAGACCCAGTACTTC. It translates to CASSPGLDETQYF. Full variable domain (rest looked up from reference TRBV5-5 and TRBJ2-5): DAGVTQSPTHLIKTRGQQVTLRCSPISGHKSVSWYQQVLGQGPQFIFQYYEKEERGRGNFPDRFSARQFPNYSSELNVNALLLGDSALYLCASSPGLDETQYFGPGTRLLVL.

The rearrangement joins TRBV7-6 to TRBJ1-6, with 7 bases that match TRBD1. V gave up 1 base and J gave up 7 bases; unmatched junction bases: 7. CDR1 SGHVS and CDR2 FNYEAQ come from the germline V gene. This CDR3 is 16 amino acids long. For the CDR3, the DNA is TGTGCCAGCAGCTTAGAACCCGGGACAGCGAATTCACCCCTCCACTTT. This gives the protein CASSLEPGTANSPLHF.

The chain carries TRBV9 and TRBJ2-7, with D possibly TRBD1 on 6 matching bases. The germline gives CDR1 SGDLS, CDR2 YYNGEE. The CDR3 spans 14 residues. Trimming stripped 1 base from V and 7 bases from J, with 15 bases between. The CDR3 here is CASSVSGQGGEQYF. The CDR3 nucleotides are TGTGCCAGCAGCGTATCGGGACAAGGGGGAGAGCAGTACTTC. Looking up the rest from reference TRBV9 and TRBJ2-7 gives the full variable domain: DSGVTQTPKHLITATGQRVTLRCSPRSGDLSVYWYQQSLDQGLQFLIQYYNGEERAKGNILERFSAQQFPDLHSELNLSSLELGDSALYFCASSVSGQGGEQYFGPGTRLTVT.

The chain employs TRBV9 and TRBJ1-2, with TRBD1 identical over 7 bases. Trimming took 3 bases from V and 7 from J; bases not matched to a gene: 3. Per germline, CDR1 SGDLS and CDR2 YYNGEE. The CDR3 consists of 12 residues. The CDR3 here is CASSAHRGGYTF. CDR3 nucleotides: TGTGCCAGCAGCGCCCACAGGGGTGGCTACACCTTC.

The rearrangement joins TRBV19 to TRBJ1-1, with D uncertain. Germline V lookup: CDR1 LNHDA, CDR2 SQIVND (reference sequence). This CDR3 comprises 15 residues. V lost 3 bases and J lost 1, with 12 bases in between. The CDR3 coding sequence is TGTGCCAGTAGTATGGGCGCGATCGGGAACACTGAAGCTTTCTTT. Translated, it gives CASSMGAIGNTEAFF.

CDR3 in amino acids: CASSSTQGWSSYEQYF. The DNA of the CDR3 is TGTGCCAGCAGCTCAACACAGGGCTGGAGCTCCTACGAGCAGTACTTC. The rearrangement joins TRBV7-8 to TRBJ2-7, with D possibly matching TRBD1 (6 bases). The germline V gene has CDR1 SGHVS and CDR2 FQNEAQ. The CDR3 is 16 residues long. Deletions cut 4 bases from V and 0 bases from J, with 16 bases between.